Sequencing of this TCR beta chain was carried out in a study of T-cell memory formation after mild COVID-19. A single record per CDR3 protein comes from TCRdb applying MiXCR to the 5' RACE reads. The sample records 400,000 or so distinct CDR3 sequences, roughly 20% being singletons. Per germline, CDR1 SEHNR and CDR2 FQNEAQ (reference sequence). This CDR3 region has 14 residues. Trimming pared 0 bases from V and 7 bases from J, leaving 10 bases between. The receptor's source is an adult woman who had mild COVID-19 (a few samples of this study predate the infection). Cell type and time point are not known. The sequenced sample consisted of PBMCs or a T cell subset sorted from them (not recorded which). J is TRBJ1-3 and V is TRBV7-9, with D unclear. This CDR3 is CASSLASPVNTIYF. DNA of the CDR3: TGTGCCAGCAGCTTAGCGTCCCCGGTCAACACCATATATTTT.